This T cell receptor beta chain was documented in a study of beta chain features in type 1 diabetes. Every donor had blood drawn once into heparin, around 120 mL on average. Purity exceeding 95% was reached by all sorted populations. The isolated RNA, all of it, was reverse transcribed, so expressed TCRB transcripts were what got sequenced. Using immunoSEQ multiplex PCR, the repertoire was profiled, and TCRdb retains in-frame clones only, with some absent. The data show approximately 730,000 clones, with around an eighth seen just once and 0.022% held by the top ten. The CDR3 contains 14 residues. Looked up from germline, CDR1 is SQVTM and CDR2 is ANQGSEA. The ends lost 3 bases at V and 6 bases at J; junction bases unmatched: 5. This clone has more than one count but fewer than ten. Its target is unknown. Points from the study as a whole: Within each of all four CD4+ subsets, Type 1 diabetes patients had TCRB CDR3s that were moderately but significantly shorter. Compared to healthy donors, patients appeared to have naive, central memory and Treg TCRB repertoires that were more alike. Highly expressing activated T cells could be over-counted with a cDNA template.

This sequence was found in a young man with type 1 diabetes. What was sequenced was naive CD4+ T cells from blood. This chain uses TRBV29-1 with TRBJ2-4, with 10 bases lining up with TRBD1. In DNA form, the CDR3 reads TGCAGCGTTGAGGCGGGACAGGGGTTAAACATTCAGTACTTC. Amino acids: CSVEAGQGLNIQYF.